This T cell receptor (beta chain) was sequenced in a study of technical replicates of blood from a few donors. V dropped 1 base and J dropped 4 bases, with 4 bases sitting between them. The V gene's germline CDR1 is LNHDA and CDR2 SQIVND (reference sequence). The CDR3 extends over 12 amino acids. Produced via immunoSEQ multiplex PCR; TCRdb's table is partial and in-frame only. The table shows 80,000 or so clones, with 95% to 98% occurring only once. Turning to this clone: Other DNA sequences in this specimen translate into the identical CDR3.

Specimen: T cells isolated from PBMCs. The chain joins TRBV19 to TRBJ2-5; D is ambiguous. The origin of this receptor is a human donor in good health. In DNA, the CDR3 is TGTGCCAGTAGTATAGCGGGAGAGACCCAGTACTTC. Translated, it gives CASSIAGETQYF.